What follows is one TCR beta chain and its context. Its antigen is as yet unknown. Some clones are missing from TCRdb's copy, which holds only in-frame ones; the method was immunoSEQ multiplex PCR. Among about 1.1 million clones listed, around three quarters were seen once. These data originate in a study of shared clonotypes between healthy human individuals. This CDR3 has 14 residues. Trimming stripped 5 bases from V and 1 base from J, with 12 bases between. Germline lookup yields CDR1 SGHNT and CDR2 YYREEE (reference sequence). Whole-study findings and limits: A small donor pool kept down the genetic and exposure-history diversity that was represented.

The sequenced material came from memory CD4+ T cells from PBMCs. Subset noted: CD45RA-negative fraction. The V call is TRBV5-4, the J call TRBJ2-5, with a weak D call TRBD2 (5 bases). This receptor was taken from a man aged 18 to 35 in good health. Some clones in this sample may be carry-over from other donors' samples. Here the CDR3 reads CASRARGGQETQYF. DNA for the CDR3: TGTGCCAGCAGAGCCCGGGGTGGCCAAGAGACCCAGTACTTC.